This T cell receptor (beta chain) comes out of a study of blood T cell repertoires in COVID-19. Study-level information: Italy, Spain and the United States were the sources of the convalescent and acute COVID-19 samples. From T cells, B-cell-depleted T cells, or PBMCs came the material, which was cDNA or gDNA.

Methods used by the authors: The authors estimated nucleated cell counts from reference gene primer amplification. Using immunoSEQ multiplex PCR, the repertoire was profiled, and TCRdb retains in-frame clones only, with some absent. Clone size and the V and J calls come from that table; the DNA yielded D and trimming. The sample consists of about 360,000 clones, around 86% of them appearing once. This CDR3 is built from 19 residues. CDR1 is LGHDT, CDR2 YNNKEL, per germline (reference sequence). The V and J ends lost 2 bases and 1 base, in that order; junction bases with no gene match: 11. The TCR comes from a human donor in a cohort sampled during active COVID-19. This chain uses TRBV3-1 (or the pseudogene TRBV3-2) with TRBJ1-2; 12 bases fit TRBD1. The specimen was peripheral blood. The CDR3 sequence: CASSQTDGTGGADNYGYTF. CDR3 bases: TGTGCCAGCAGCCAAACCGATGGGACAGGGGGCGCCGATAACTATGGCTACACCTTC.